Listed below are T cell receptor beta chains from one sample, sequenced in a study of tumor-infiltrating lymphocytes in primary liver carcinoma. Each CDR3 protein is one row after TCRdb ran MiXCR on the multiplex PCR reads. The table lists around 47,000 distinct CDR3 sequences, around 66% of them singletons, with about 18% in the top ten. Sequencing was carried out using liver tumor tissue from sampling region 2. The receptors derive from a man in his forties with primary liver carcinoma and hepatitis B virus infection. Both conserved end residues are part of each CDR3. D genes are given only for firm matches. Clone size, where shown, is once, few, many, or a class for clones that have expanded.

clone_size	v_call	j_call	d_call	cdr3_aa	cdr3_nt
.	TRBV12-3/TRBV12-4	TRBJ2-4	TRBD1	CASSFFGPGQCANIQYF	TGTGCCAGCAGCTTTTTTGGGCCGGGACAGTGTGCAAACATTCAGTATTTC
.	TRBV6-6	TRBJ2-1	.	CANSSRTTPLRQFF	TGTGCCAACAGTTCCCGGACTACCCCCCTCCGGCAGTTCTTC
.	TRBV6-5	TRBJ2-1	.	CASGRLTDYSEQFF	TGTGCCAGCGGTCGACTAACGGATTACAGTGAGCAGTTCTTC
.	TRBV6-1	TRBJ2-1	TRBD2	CASTGQTSGRTNEQFF	TGTGCCAGCACTGGACAGACTAGCGGGAGGACCAATGAGCAGTTCTTC
.	TRBV6-5	TRBJ2-3	.	CDWGRPHFEDKQYF	TGTGATTGGGGACGGCCGCACTTTGAAGATAAGCAGTATTTT
.	TRBV6-2/TRBV6-3	TRBJ2-3	.	CTSSPRHTATELTQYF	TGTACCAGCAGCCCTCGACACACGGCGACAGAGCTTACGCAGTATTTT
.	TRBV5-1	TRBJ2-3	.	CASGLGHNSDTQYF	TGCGCCAGCGGCTTGGGACATAACTCAGATACGCAGTATTTT
.	TRBV11-1	TRBJ2-3	.	CASSSGGSFIGARTDTQYF	TGCGCCAGCAGCTCTGGGGGAAGCTTTATTGGAGCCCGCACAGATACACAGTATTTT
.	TRBV2	TRBJ1-5	.	CASRELGGQLQHF	TGTGCCAGCAGGGAACTGGGTGGGCAGCTCCAGCATTTT
.	TRBV7-2	TRBJ1-1	.	CASSLDALAAEAFF	TGTGCCAGCAGCTTAGACGCCCTGGCCGCTGAAGCTTTCTTT
.	TRBV2	TRBJ1-4	.	CASMITWTNGELFF	TGTGCCAGCATGATAACATGGACTAATGGAGAACTGTTTTTT
.	TRBV11-2	TRBJ2-5	.	CASSPSSIQGTGWDIQYF	TGTGCCAGCAGCCCTAGCTCAATCCAGGGTACTGGGTGGGATATCCAGTACTTC
once	TRBV28	TRBJ1-1	.	CASSSTRTQRTEAFF	TGTGCCAGCAGTTCCACAAGGACTCAGCGAACTGAAGCTTTCTTT
few	TRBV4-3	TRBJ2-3	TRBD2	CASSQDALAGTADTQYF	TGCGCCAGCAGCCAAGATGCGCTAGCGGGAACCGCAGATACGCAATATTTT
once	TRBV10-3	TRBJ2-3	TRBD2	CAISEIGLAGGSSIDTQYF	TGTGCCATCAGTGAAATTGGACTAGCGGGAGGAAGTAGCATAGATACGCAGTATTTT
.	TRBV20-1	TRBJ1-5	TRBD1	CSVRGTGKQPQHF	TGCAGTGTTAGGGGGACAGGGAAGCAGCCCCAGCATTTT
.	TRBV6-2/TRBV6-3	TRBJ2-1	.	CASSLARPQFF	TGTGCCAGCAGCCTCGCCAGGCCTCAGTTCTTC
.	TRBV14	TRBJ2-6	.	CASSSTQTGHTNVLTF	TGTGCCAGCAGCTCCACCCAGACGGGGCACACTAACGTCCTGACTTTC
.	TRBV28	TRBJ2-3	.	CASSLLVGETDTQYF	TGTGCCAGCAGTTTACTAGTGGGAGAAACAGATACACAGTATTTT
once	TRBV5-6	TRBJ1-2	.	CASSSHDRILNYGYSF	TGTGCCAGCAGCTCCCACGACAGGATCCTCAACTATGGCTACTCCTTC
.	TRBV11-1	TRBJ2-4	TRBD2	CAKSSPGTSGTKSIQYF	TGTGCCAAAAGCTCTCCCGGGACTAGCGGGACCAAAAGCATTCAGTACTTC
many	TRBV19	TRBJ2-2	TRBD1	CASSSTGATGELFF	TGTGCCAGTAGTTCCACAGGGGCCACCGGGGAGCTGTTTTTT
.	TRBV12-3/TRBV12-4	TRBJ2-7	.	CASSSTYEQCF	TGTGCTAGCAGTTCCACCTACGAGCAGTGCTTC
medium-sized	TRBV4-1	TRBJ1-5	.	CASSPQGNNNQPQHF	TGCGCCAGCAGCCCCCAGGGGAATAACAATCAGCCCCAGCATTTT
.	TRBV7-3	TRBJ2-1	TRBD1	CASSPGTGNGNEQFF	TGTGCCAGCAGCCCAGGGACAGGGAATGGAAATGAGCAGTTCTTC
many	TRBV7-9	TRBJ2-5	.	CASSFVETQYF	TGTGCCAGCAGCTTTGTTGAGACCCAGTACTTC
medium-sized	TRBV28	TRBJ2-7	.	CASSSPGTPRAPEQYF	TGTGCCAGCAGTTCCCCTGGGACTCCCAGGGCGCCCGAGCAGTACTTC
.	TRBV11-2	TRBJ2-7	TRBD2	CVSSLVFPSGSNFLEHYF	TGTGTCAGCAGCTTAGTTTTTCCTAGCGGGAGTAATTTCCTCGAGCATTACTTC
once	TRBV4-2	TRBJ1-1	.	CTGSPRVSGLNTEAFF	TGTACTGGCAGCCCGAGGGTCTCCGGACTGAACACTGAAGCTTTCTTT
once	TRBV12-3/TRBV12-4	TRBJ1-5	.	CASSQTQGPLHF	TGTGCCAGCAGTCAAACCCAGGGGCCCCTGCATTTT
.	TRBV10-2	TRBJ1-2	.	CASNPGQDASYTF	TGCGCCAGCAATCCGGGGCAGGATGCGAGCTACACCTTC
.	TRBV20-1	TRBJ1-1	.	CSAEDITNTEAFF	TGCAGTGCCGAGGACATCACGAACACTGAAGCTTTCTTT
many	TRBV10-3	TRBJ1-1	.	CAISTGGQENTEAFF	TGTGCCATTTCCACCGGGGGACAAGAGAACACTGAAGCTTTCTTT
.	TRBV5-6	TRBJ1-2	.	CASSFHGRIVNYGYTF	TGTGCCAGCAGCTTCCATGGCAGGATCGTCAACTATGGCTACACCTTC
.	TRBV29-1	TRBJ2-3	TRBD2	CSVGAMGAGDTHYF	TGCAGCGTTGGAGCGATGGGAGCGGGAGATACGCACTATTTC
.	TRBV5-5	TRBJ1-2	.	CAGRLDLWSYTF	TGTGCCGGCAGATTGGACCTCTGGAGCTACACCTTC
.	TRBV9	TRBJ2-1	.	CVSCVASFNEQFF	TGTGTCAGCTGCGTAGCCTCCTTCAATGAGCAGTTCTTC
.	TRBV12-3/TRBV12-4	TRBJ1-2	.	CASTLSGPVGHTF	TGTGCCAGCACCTTGAGCGGGCCAGTGGGTCACACCTTC
.	TRBV5-1	TRBJ1-1	.	CASSFGGSGIIEAFF	TGCGCCAGCAGCTTTGGGGGATCAGGGATAATTGAAGCTTTCTTT
many	TRBV10-3	TRBJ2-7	TRBD1	CAIRTDRADEQYF	TGTGCCATCAGGACGGACAGGGCCGACGAGCAGTACTTC
.	TRBV10-3	TRBJ2-7	.	CAICRGDSYEHYF	TGTGCCATCTGTCGCGGCGACTCCTACGAGCACTACTTC
.	TRBV28	TRBJ2-7	.	CASGSLADQRVEYF	TGTGCCAGCGGTTCCCTGGCGGACCAGAGAGTCGAGTACTTC